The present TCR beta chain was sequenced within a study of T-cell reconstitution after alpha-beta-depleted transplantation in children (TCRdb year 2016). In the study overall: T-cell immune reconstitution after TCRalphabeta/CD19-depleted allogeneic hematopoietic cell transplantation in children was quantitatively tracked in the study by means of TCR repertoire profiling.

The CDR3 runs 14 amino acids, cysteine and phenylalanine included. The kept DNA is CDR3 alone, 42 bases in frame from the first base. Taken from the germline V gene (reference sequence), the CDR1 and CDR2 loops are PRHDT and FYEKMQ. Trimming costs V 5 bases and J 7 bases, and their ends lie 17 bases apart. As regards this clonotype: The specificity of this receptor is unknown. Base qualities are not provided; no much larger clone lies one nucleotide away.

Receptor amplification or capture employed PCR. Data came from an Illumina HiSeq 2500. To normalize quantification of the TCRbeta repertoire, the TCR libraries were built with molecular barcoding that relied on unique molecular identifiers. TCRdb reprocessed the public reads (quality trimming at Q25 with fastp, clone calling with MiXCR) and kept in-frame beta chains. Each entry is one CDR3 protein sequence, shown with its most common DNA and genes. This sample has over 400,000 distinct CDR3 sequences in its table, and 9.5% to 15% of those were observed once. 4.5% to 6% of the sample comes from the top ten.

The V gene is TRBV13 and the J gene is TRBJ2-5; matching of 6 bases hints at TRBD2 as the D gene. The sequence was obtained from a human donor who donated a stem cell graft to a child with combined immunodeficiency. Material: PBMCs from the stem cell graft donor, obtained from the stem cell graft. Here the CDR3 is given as CASSLRDSLRTQYF. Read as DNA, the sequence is TGTGCCAGCAGCCTACGGGACTCCTTGAGGACCCAGTACTTC.